This T cell receptor beta chain was sequenced during a study of blood T cell repertoires in COVID-19. About the study: COVID-19 samples from acute and convalescent phases originated in the United States, Italy and Spain. T cells, B-cell-depleted T cells, or PBMCs provided the cDNA or gDNA that served as material.

Per the germline V gene, CDR1 is SEHNR and CDR2 is FQNEAQ (reference sequence). V was cut by 5 bases and J by 0 bases, with 10 bases left in between. CDR3 length: 15 amino acids. Authors' methods: Quantification of nucleated cells was approximated via reference gene primer amplification. Sequenced by immunoSEQ multiplex PCR; TCRdb stores in-frame clones only, minus some. That table furnishes V, J and clone size, whereas the DNA furnished D and trimming. The table lists over 65,000 clones, about 81% of them singletons, with around a tenth in the top ten. This TCR came from a human donor in a cohort sampled during active COVID-19. Sequenced sample: peripheral blood. The chain combines TRBV7-9 with TRBJ1-4, with D tentatively TRBD1 (5 bases). The chain's CDR3 is CASSGGDPTNEKLFF. In DNA, the CDR3 is TGTGCCAGCAGCGGAGGGGACCCAACTAATGAAAAACTGTTTTTT.